This T cell receptor (beta chain) was retrieved from a study of blood T cells in healthy people across ages. Overall study results and limits: Age advanced and TCR beta diversity per million T cells fell, roughly linearly.

Germline-derived CDR1 and CDR2 are DFQATT and SNEGSKA (reference sequence). This CDR3 region has 14 residues. The sample holds one count of this clonotype. Its specificity is not known. The germline gene is not matched at one end of the junction; a read error may be the cause. Through a sample-barcoded 5' primer and a J-beta primer mix, a second PCR was run for roughly 6 to 12 cycles. TCRdb called the 5' RACE reads again in MiXCR, with one record for every CDR3 protein. The table lists about 640,000 distinct CDR3 sequences, roughly three fifths of them singletons, with roughly 34% in the top ten. The people who gave samples were healthy Caucasians from Russia, aged roughly 6 to 95. The total RNA that was extracted per sample amounted to at least 5.5 micrograms.

The sequenced material came from blood. The rearrangement uses TRBV20-1 and TRBJ2-3; possible D gene TRBD1, 6 bases. The source is a man aged 60 to 69 in good health. CDR3 DNA sequence: TGCAGTGCCAGCGGTGGCAGGGGAACAGGTACGCAGTATTTT. Its translation is CSASGGRGTGTQYF.